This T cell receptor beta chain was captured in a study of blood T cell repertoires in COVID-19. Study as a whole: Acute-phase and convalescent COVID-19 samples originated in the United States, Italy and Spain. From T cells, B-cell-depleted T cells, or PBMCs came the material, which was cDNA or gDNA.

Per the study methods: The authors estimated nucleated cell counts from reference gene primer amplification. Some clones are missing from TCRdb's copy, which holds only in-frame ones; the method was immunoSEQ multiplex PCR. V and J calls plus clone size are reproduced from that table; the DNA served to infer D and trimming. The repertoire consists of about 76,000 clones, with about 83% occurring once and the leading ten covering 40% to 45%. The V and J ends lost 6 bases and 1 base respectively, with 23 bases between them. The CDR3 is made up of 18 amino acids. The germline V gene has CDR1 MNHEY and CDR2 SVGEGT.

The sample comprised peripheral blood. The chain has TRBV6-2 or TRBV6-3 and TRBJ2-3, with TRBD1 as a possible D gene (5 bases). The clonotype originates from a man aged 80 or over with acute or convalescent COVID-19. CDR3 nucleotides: TGTGCCAGCAGCCCCAACCAAAGGGGCCCGCCCGGCACAGATACGCAGTATTTT. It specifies CASSPNQRGPPGTDTQYF.